These 7 T cell receptor beta chains share one sample of origin, sequenced in a study of breast tumors, draining lymph nodes, adjacent tissues. The lymph nodes were axillary draining lymph nodes from breast cancer patients. Via MiXCR, TCRdb re-called the multiplex PCR reads, giving one row per CDR3 protein. This table holds 200,000 or so distinct CDR3 sequences, roughly 31% found once. Sequencing was done on a sample of axillary lymph node tissue. These receptors came from a female donor with breast cancer. Some clones in this sample may be carry-over from other donors' samples.

This clonotype has a count of ten or more. V and J are TRBV11-2 and TRBJ2-5; 10 bases are shared with TRBD1. Germline-derived CDR1 and CDR2 are SGHAT and FQNNGV. CDR3 length: 14 residues. With 9 bases clipped from V and 4 bases from J, the junction kept 8 bases outside the gene matches. The CDR3 reads CASGQGDMRETQYF. CDR3 sequence (DNA): TGTGCCAGTGGACAGGGGGACATGCGAGAGACCCAGTACTTC.

The rearrangement joins TRBV9 to TRBJ2-7; perhaps D is TRBD1 or TRBD2 (7 bases each). Trimming cost V 10 bases and J 5 bases, with 25 bases left between them. Germline V gives CDR1 SGDLS, CDR2 YYNGEE. CDR3 size: 15 residues. This chain's CDR3 is CALSGTGRGPHEQYF. In DNA, the CDR3 is TGTGCCTTGTCCGGGACTGGGAGGGGGCCCCACGAGCAGTACTTC.

Concerning this clonotype: A much larger clone lies a single base off, so this may be a read error. Likely a read error: the CDR3 ends without its conserved phenylalanine or tryptophan. The rearrangement joins TRBV7-6 to TRBJ2-7; D might be TRBD2 (5 bases). This CDR3 is 15 amino acids long. Germline V lookup: CDR1 SGHVS, CDR2 FNYEAQ. Trimming shortened V by 2 bases and J by 1 base, and 12 bases separated the two germline ends. The CDR3 bases are TGTGCCAGCAGCTTATTTCCAGCGGTATCCTACGAGCAGTACTAC. Translation gives CASSLFPAVSYEQYY.

The table lists this clonotype with many counts. This chain uses TRBV20-1 with TRBJ1-2; no clear D gene. V was trimmed by 4 bases and J by 6 bases, leaving 15 bases between them. CDR1 and CDR2 from the germline V gene are DFQATT and SNEGSKA (reference sequence). The CDR3 is made up of 13 amino acids. The CDR3 DNA follows: TGCAGTGCTATTAGACCGGGAAGGGATGGCTACACCTTC. Translating gives CSAIRPGRDGYTF.

Comments on this clonotype: A much larger clone lies one base from this, so it may be a read error. The V gene is TRBV11-2, the J gene TRBJ2-1; possible D gene TRBD2, 6 bases. Per germline, CDR1 SGHAT and CDR2 FQNNGV. V shed 1 base and J shed 0 bases, with 31 bases lying between them. This CDR3 spans 23 amino acids. CDR3: CASSLAPKTLFVAAKSSYNEQFF. CDR3 DNA: TGTGCCAGCAGCTTAGCCCCCAAGACACTTTTTGTAGCGGCTAAGAGCTCCTACAATGAGCAGTTCTTC.

This clonotype was observed at least ten times. The rearrangement links TRBV3-1 to TRBJ2-5; 7 nucleotides match TRBD2. Germline CDR1 and CDR2: LGHDT and YNNKEL (reference sequence). Unmatched junction bases numbered 6, after V lost 3 bases and J lost 5 bases. CDR3 length: 14 amino acids. The CDR3 loop reads CASSHPGAGETQYF. CDR3 coding DNA: TGTGCCAGCAGCCATCCGGGAGCGGGGGAGACCCAGTACTTC.

This clonotype was seen many times. The V gene is TRBV20-1, the J gene TRBJ1-5, with no clear D. V shed 3 bases and J shed 3 bases, with 9 bases lying between them. CDR1 and CDR2 (germline): DFQATT, SNEGSKA (reference sequence). The CDR3 totals 13 residues. The CDR3 nucleotides read TGCAGTGCTAGCTGGGCCCTCAATCAGCCCCAGCATTTT. As protein: CSASWALNQPQHF.